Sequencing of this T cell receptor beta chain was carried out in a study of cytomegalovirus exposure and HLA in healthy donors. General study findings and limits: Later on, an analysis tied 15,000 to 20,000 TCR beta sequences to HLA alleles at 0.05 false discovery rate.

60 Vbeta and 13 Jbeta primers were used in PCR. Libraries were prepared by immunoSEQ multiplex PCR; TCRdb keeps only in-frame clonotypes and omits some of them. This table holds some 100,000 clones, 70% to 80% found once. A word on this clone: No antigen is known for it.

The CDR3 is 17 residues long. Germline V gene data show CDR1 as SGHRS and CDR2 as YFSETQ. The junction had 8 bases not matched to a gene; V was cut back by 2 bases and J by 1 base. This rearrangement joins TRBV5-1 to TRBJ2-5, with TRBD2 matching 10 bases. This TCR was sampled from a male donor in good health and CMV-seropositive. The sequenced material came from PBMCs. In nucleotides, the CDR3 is TGCGCCAGCAGCTTAGCACGTAGCGGGGGGACCCAAGAGACCCAGTACTTC. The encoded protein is CASSLARSGGTQETQYF.